This TCR beta chain was sequenced in a study of molecular identifiers for immune sequencing clone quantification. Overall study results and limits: Sizes of clones that are highly expanded could be underestimated (if identical TCR molecules share a barcode).

Previously described methods and listed TCR primers were used for bulk TCR libraries. TCRdb recomputed calls from the PCR reads with MiXCR, one row per CDR3 protein. The repertoire includes 490,000 or so distinct CDR3 sequences, roughly 24% of them detected once, and 0.7% to 0.9% sits in the top ten. This CDR3 region has 16 residues. V lost 6 bases to trimming and J lost 1 base; unmatched junction nucleotides: 6. In germline, CDR1 is SEHNR, CDR2 FQNEAQ (reference sequence). Source material for naive CD8 libraries was roughly 20,000 to 1,100,000 sorted cells, with 10%, 30% or 50% RNA. Naive CD8 T cell sorting was performed on the CD8+CD4-CCR7+CD45RA+ phenotype. This clonotype was counted only a few times. Antigen unknown.

The TCR sequence derives from a human donor in good health. Some libraries in this study had Jurkat cell RNA spiked in. The chain employs TRBV7-9 and TRBJ2-2; 9 positions agree with TRBD1. The source material was naive CD8+ T cells from blood, with Jurkat cell RNA spiked in. Described subset: FACS-sorted CD8+CD4-CCR7+CD45RA+ naive T cells. The DNA of the CDR3 is TGTGCCAGCAGTGTGCCGGGACAGGGGAACACCGGGGAGCTGTTTTTT. Protein product: CASSVPGQGNTGELFF.